This T cell receptor (beta chain) was profiled in a study of T cells after yellow fever vaccination. V was shortened by 5 bases and J by 0 bases, with 22 bases between the two germline ends. Per germline, CDR1 MNHNY and CDR2 SVGAGI (reference sequence). The CDR3 is made up of 18 amino acids. 5'RACE template switching generated TCR cDNA, adding a universal primer site and UMIs. Via MiXCR, TCRdb re-called the 5' RACE reads, giving one row per CDR3 protein. This sample has 300,000 to 350,000 distinct CDR3 sequences; 3% to 4.5% occur once, and the top ten carry approximately 24%. Points from the study as a whole: Only a small proportion of the clonotypes turned up in both the CD4 and the CD8 compartments, likely arising from convergent recombination. One caveat is that FACS-sorted repertoires could contain abundant clonotypes contaminating from the bulk population.

This clonotype was observed at least ten times. What it binds is unknown. J is TRBJ1-1 and V is TRBV6-6, with a possible D match to TRBD1 (5 bases). This receptor was obtained from a man in his late teens or twenties who received the YFV17D yellow fever vaccine. Material: PBMCs, obtained 5 days after the yellow fever booster vaccination. CDR3 coding DNA: TGTGCCAGCAGTACTGCCGTCGGGGCTGGGGCTGTGAACACTGAAGCTTTCTTT. Its translation is CASSTAVGAGAVNTEAFF.